Ten or more counts support the clone carrying this T cell receptor beta chain. Its target is not known. TCRdb reprocessed the 5' RACE reads with MiXCR, giving one entry per CDR3 protein. The sample includes some 110,000 distinct CDR3 sequences, about 6.8% of them seen just once. Looked up from germline, CDR1 is MDHEN and CDR2 is SYDVKM. There are 13 residues in the CDR3. Trimming took 3 bases from V and 2 from J, leaving 8 bases between them. This record belongs to a study of T cells after yellow fever vaccination. Study results and limitations: Clonotypes found in both CD4 and CD8 compartments made up a small share. Subsequent to the booster, the majority of primary-vaccination clones reappeared (around 96% CD4, 85% to 90% CD8).

This specimen consisted of CD4+ T cells sorted from PBMCs, obtained roughly 46 days after the first yellow fever vaccination. The gene calls are TRBV28 and TRBJ2-7, with D maybe TRBD2 (6 bases). This receptor was obtained from a man younger than 30 who received the YFV17D yellow fever vaccine. CDR3 DNA: TGTGCCAGCAGTTTTCGGGAGCCCTACGAGCAGTACGTC. It is translated as CASSFREPYEQYV.